Sequencing of this TCR beta chain was carried out in a study of blood T cell repertoires in COVID-19. Study as a whole: Collection of acute and convalescent COVID-19 samples took place in the United States, Italy and Spain. In each case, the material was cDNA or gDNA derived from T cells, B-cell-depleted T cells, or PBMCs.

Germline V gene sequence: CDR1 SGHRS, CDR2 YFSETQ. The V end lost 2 bases, the J end lost 5 bases, and 7 bases lay between the germline ends. The CDR3 covers 12 residues. In the original analysis: Using reference gene primer amplification, nucleated cell counts were estimated. The repertoire was sequenced with immunoSEQ multiplex PCR; TCRdb's copy has only in-frame clones and lacks some. The V and J calls and clone size come from that table; D and trimming were worked out from the DNA. The sample has about 160,000 clones, 79% seen once. Seattle's enrolled individuals joined amid active infection and were then monitored longitudinally.

Sequencing input: peripheral blood. The receptor was isolated from a woman aged 55-75 years with COVID-19, enrolled during active disease. V and J are TRBV5-1 and TRBJ2-5; no clear D gene. Here the CDR3 reads CASSLGAETQYF. In DNA, the CDR3 is TGCGCCAGCAGCTTAGGAGCGGAGACCCAGTACTTC.